These 28 T cell receptor beta chains were sequenced from one sample in a study of beta chain features in type 1 diabetes. As every portion of the isolated RNA was reverse transcribed, the sequencing read expressed TCRB transcripts. Method: immunoSEQ multiplex PCR; TCRdb's copy keeps in-frame clones and lacks some. The repertoire holds about 620,000 clones, with 15% to 19% as singletons. The sample taken for sequencing was naive CD4+ T cells from blood. Receptors were obtained from a man aged 18 to 30 in good health.

A few counts support this clone. The gene calls are TRBV15 and TRBJ2-7; the D call may be TRBD1 or TRBD2 (5 bases each). CDR1 and CDR2 (germline): LNHNV, YYDKDF (reference sequence). This CDR3 is 18 amino acids long. Between the trimmed V and J ends, which lost 2 bases and 2 bases, there was a span of 22 bases. The CDR3 DNA reads as TGTGCCACCAGCAGAAGTCTAAAACCCGGGACGGGGACCTACGAGCAGTACTTC. Translating gives CATSRSLKPGTGTYEQYF.

The CDR3 is CASSPSRQGPNQPQHF. The DNA of the CDR3 is TGTGCCAGCAGCCCTTCACGACAGGGTCCGAATCAGCCCCAGCATTTT. This chain connects TRBV7-2 to TRBJ1-5; TRBD1 agrees at 7 bases. The CDR3 has 16 amino acids. V gave up 5 bases and J gave up 4 bases; unmatched junction bases: 11. Germline CDR1 and CDR2: SGHTA and FQGNSA.

The chain carries TRBV19 and TRBJ2-2, with TRBD2 as a possible D gene (6 bases). The germline V gene encodes CDR1 LNHDA and CDR2 SQIVND (reference sequence). This CDR3 spans 15 amino acids. V lost 6 bases, J lost 6 bases, and 17 bases lay in between. The CDR3 reads CASRAEYGTAGELFF. The CDR3 nucleotides read TGTGCCAGTAGGGCCGAATACGGGACTGCCGGGGAGCTGTTTTTT.

V is TRBV28 and J is TRBJ1-1; TRBD1 matches 11 bases. The germline V gene encodes CDR1 MDHEN and CDR2 SYDVKM. Trimming removed 5 bases from V and 6 bases from J; junction bases left unmatched: 5. The CDR3 runs 14 residues. Here the CDR3 reads CASSGTGGMAEAFF. CDR3 DNA: TGTGCCAGCAGTGGGACAGGGGGTATGGCTGAAGCTTTCTTT.

The chain employs TRBV11-1 and TRBJ1-2; the D gene is possibly TRBD1 (6 bases). Germline lookup yields CDR1 SGHAT and CDR2 FQDESV (reference sequence). CDR3 length: 15 residues. Trimming removed 3 bases at V and 0 bases at J, with 11 bases between. The CDR3 here is CASSFNRAPNYGYTF. The CDR3 DNA follows: TGTGCCAGCAGCTTTAACAGGGCCCCTAACTATGGCTACACCTTC.

The chain links TRBV11-2 to TRBJ2-1; D is uncertain. V was clipped by 1 base and J by 5 bases, with 6 bases between them. This CDR3 comprises 13 residues. Germline-derived CDR1 and CDR2 are SGHAT and FQNNGV. The CDR3 nucleotides read TGTGCCAGCAGCTTAGGGGCACACAATGAGCAGTTCTTC. Its protein is CASSLGAHNEQFF.

The CDR3 coding sequence is TGTGCCAGCAGTTTATGGTCGGACAGCCTTAACAATCAGCCCCAGCATTTT. Its protein is CASSLWSDSLNNQPQHF. The chain uses TRBV28 and TRBJ1-5, with D perhaps matching TRBD1 (6 bases). The germline V gene has CDR1 MDHEN and CDR2 SYDVKM. This CDR3 has 17 residues. Trimming removed 0 bases from V and 3 bases from J, with 15 bases in between.

This clone was observed a few times. This rearrangement joins TRBV7-3 to TRBJ2-5; perhaps D is TRBD1 or TRBD2 (5 bases each). This CDR3 has 13 residues. Trimming left V 8 bases short and J 4 bases short, with 14 bases between. Germline V gene lookup returns CDR1 SGHTA and CDR2 FQGTGA. The CDR3 nucleotides read TGTGCCAGCTCTCTGAGTGGGGGAGAGACCCAGTACTTC. Its protein is CASSLSGGETQYF. Based on the CDR3 plus reference TRBV7-3 and TRBJ2-5, the full variable domain is GAGVSQTPSNKVTEKGKYVELRCDPISGHTALYWYRQSLGQGPEFLIYFQGTGAADDSGLPNDRFFAVRPEGSVSTLKIQRTERGDSAVYLCASSLSGGETQYFGPGTRLLVL.

Only a few counts were recorded for this clone. This chain uses TRBV7-3 with TRBJ2-7, with 11 bases fitting TRBD2. Germline CDR1 and CDR2: SGHTA and FQGTGA. With V trimmed by 5 bases and J by 5 bases, 8 bases remained unmatched. The CDR3 is made up of 15 amino acids. The CDR3 loop reads CASSRAPGLADEQYF. For the CDR3, the DNA is TGTGCCAGCAGCCGGGCCCCGGGACTAGCGGACGAGCAGTACTTC. The full variable domain, completed using reference TRBV7-3 and TRBJ2-7, is GAGVSQTPSNKVTEKGKYVELRCDPISGHTALYWYRQSLGQGPEFLIYFQGTGAADDSGLPNDRFFAVRPEGSVSTLKIQRTERGDSAVYLCASSRAPGLADEQYFGPGTRLTVT.

The chain has TRBV28 and TRBJ1-5; D gene unclear. Germline CDR1 MDHEN, CDR2 SYDVKM. The CDR3 extends over 11 amino acids. The ends were cut back, 10 bases at V and 5 bases at J, with 9 bases in the middle. As DNA, the CDR3 is TGTGCCATCGGGCCGTATCAGCCCCAGCATTTT. This encodes CAIGPYQPQHF. The variable domain in full, completed from reference TRBV28 and TRBJ1-5, reads DVKVTQSSRYLVKRTGEKVFLECVQDMDHENMFWYRQDPGLGLRLIYFSYDVKMKEKGDIPEGYSVSREKKERFSLILESASTNQTSMYLCAIGPYQPQHFGDGTRLSIL.

This clone was seen only a few times. The chain joins TRBV2 to TRBJ2-2; D is tentatively TRBD1 or TRBD2 (5 bases each). The germline V and J ends were trimmed by 7 bases and 0 bases, with 12 bases remaining between them. Germline V gene data show CDR1 as SNHLY and CDR2 as FYNNEI. The CDR3 contains 15 residues. CDR3 loop: CASNIPGPNTGELFF. CDR3 nucleotides: TGTGCCAGCAATATACCGGGGCCGAACACCGGGGAGCTGTTTTTT.

The table lists this clone with a few counts. The chain links TRBV5-4 to TRBJ1-2; the match to TRBD1 covers 9 bases. Germline trimming cut 7 bases from V and 4 bases from J; bases unmatched to any gene: 8. The germline gives CDR1 SGHNT, CDR2 YYREEE (reference sequence). The CDR3 loop spans 14 amino acids. The CDR3 here is CASERQGETYGYTF. The CDR3 coding sequence is TGTGCCAGCGAAAGACAGGGGGAGACCTATGGCTACACCTTC.

V usage is TRBV4-3 and J usage is TRBJ2-7, with 7 bases aligning to TRBD2. The CDR3 has 17 residues. V was clipped by 0 bases and J by 6 bases; unmatched bases: 14. Germline lookup yields CDR1 LGHNA and CDR2 YSLEER. CDR3 amino acids: CASSQDRGVYTVGEQYF. The DNA of the CDR3 is TGCGCCAGCAGCCAAGATCGGGGGGTGTACACAGTTGGCGAGCAGTACTTC.

This clone was detected only a few times. The chain couples TRBV4-2 to TRBJ1-1; 7 bases map to TRBD1. Germline V gene sequence: CDR1 LGHNA, CDR2 YNFKEQ. The CDR3 is 15 residues long. Trimming took 1 base from V and 8 from J; bases not matched to a gene: 10. Here the CDR3 DNA reads TGTGCCAGCAGCCAAGGGACAGGCGAAGGGGCCGAAGCTTTCTTT. Amino acid sequence: CASSQGTGEGAEAFF.

V is TRBV2 and J is TRBJ1-6, with 11 positions matching TRBD1. Germline assignment: CDR1 SNHLY and CDR2 FYNNEI. The CDR3 covers 15 residues. Losses at the gene ends were 5 bases for V and 7 bases for J; bases not matched to a gene: 4. In nucleotides, the CDR3 is TGTGCCAGCAGTAAGGACAGGGGGCTGAATTCACCCCTCCACTTT. Translation gives CASSKDRGLNSPLHF.

This clone was recorded a few times. This chain connects TRBV12-5 to TRBJ2-1; 8 bases fit TRBD1. The CDR3 consists of 15 residues. V gave up 2 bases and J gave up 10 bases; unmatched junction bases: 10. CDR1 LGHNT and CDR2 FRNRAP come from the germline V gene. The CDR3 coding sequence is TGTGCTAGTGGTTTGTGGGACAGGCCCCTTGGCGAGCAGTTCTTC. Protein product: CASGLWDRPLGEQFF.

Notes on this clone: Other DNA variants within this sample encode the same CDR3. The chain employs TRBV6-5 and TRBJ2-4; D gene ambiguous. The length of the CDR3 is 14 residues. Per germline, CDR1 MNHEY and CDR2 SVGAGI. The V end lost 5 bases, the J end lost 7 bases, and 15 bases lay between the germline ends. Here the CDR3 DNA reads TGTGCCAGCAGTACCCTCGTGAGTCTCAACATTCAGTACTTC. Its protein is CASSTLVSLNIQYF.

This chain joins TRBV19 and TRBJ1-2; D not certain. This CDR3 is built from 13 residues. Trimming left V 3 bases short and J 7 bases short, with 12 bases between. CDR1 is LNHDA, CDR2 SQIVND, per germline (reference sequence). In nucleotides, the CDR3 is TGTGCCAGTAGTATGATGGCGGTTGCTGGCTACACCTTC. Translating gives CASSMMAVAGYTF.

V usage is TRBV6-1 and J usage is TRBJ2-3, with 11 bases aligning to TRBD2. Germline CDR1 is MNHNS and CDR2 is SASEGT. The CDR3 runs 14 residues. The V and J ends lost 7 bases and 4 bases, in that order; junction bases with no gene match: 4. The CDR3 DNA reads as TGTGCCAGCAACGTAGCGGGAGGGTCAGATACGCAGTATTTT. Its translation is CASNVAGGSDTQYF.

The CDR3 DNA reads TGTGCCACCAGCCGGAGAACAGGACCCCCGGAGGCTTTCTTT. Its protein is CATSRRTGPPEAFF. The chain employs TRBV15 and TRBJ1-1, with D possibly being TRBD1 (5 bases). This CDR3 has 14 residues. Trimming took off 5 bases at V and 11 bases at J, with 21 bases between the two ends. Germline loops: CDR1 LNHNV, CDR2 YYDKDF (reference sequence). The variable domain in full, with the rest retrieved from reference TRBV15 and TRBJ1-1, is DAMVIQNPRYQVTQFGKPVTLSCSQTLNHNVMYWYQQKSSQAPKLLFHYYDKDFNNEADTPDNFQSRRPNTSFCFLDIRSPGLGDTAMYLCATSRRTGPPEAFFGQGTRLTVV.

This clone has only a few counts. This rearrangement joins TRBV6-5 to TRBJ1-1; perhaps TRBD1 as D (5 bases). The CDR3 consists of 14 residues. The germline CDR1 and CDR2 sequences are MNHEY and SVGAGI. V shed 4 bases and J shed 0 bases, with 9 bases lying between them. The CDR3 protein is CASSSGLMNTEAFF. CDR3 nucleotides: TGTGCCAGCAGTTCAGGGTTAATGAACACTGAAGCTTTCTTT.

The chain links TRBV6-1 to TRBJ2-3; no firm D call. CDR3 size: 14 residues. V lost 6 bases to trimming and J lost 3 bases, with 13 bases between them. Germline lookup yields CDR1 MNHNS and CDR2 SASEGT. CDR3 residues: CASSHPRRTDTQYF. For the CDR3, the DNA is TGTGCCAGCAGCCACCCTCGACGGACAGATACGCAGTATTTT.

The table lists this clone with a few counts. The rearrangement links TRBV4-1 to TRBJ1-2, with D maybe TRBD1 (5 bases). The CDR3 runs 15 residues. Trimming removed 5 bases at V and 3 bases at J, with 16 bases between. CDR1 and CDR2 from the germline V gene are MGHRA and YSYEKL. The CDR3 DNA is TGCGCCAGCAGCTCTGGGGGTCCGCTTGACTATGGCTACACCTTC. This encodes CASSSGGPLDYGYTF.

This clone was observed a few times. J is TRBJ1-1 and V is TRBV4-2, with unresolved D. V gave up 8 bases and J gave up 5 bases, with 15 bases separating them. Germline V gives CDR1 LGHNA, CDR2 YNFKEQ. The CDR3 sequence is 13 residues long. The CDR3 DNA reads TGTGCCAGCCGGCGAGAGGAGAAGACTGAAGCTTTCTTT. This translates into CASRREEKTEAFF.

This clone was seen a few times. V gene TRBV10-3 combines with J gene TRBJ2-1, with D perhaps TRBD1 (6 bases). Trimming cost V 6 bases and J 2 bases, with 11 bases left between them. This CDR3 spans 14 amino acids. The germline V gene encodes CDR1 ENHRY and CDR2 SYGVKD. For the CDR3, the DNA is TGTGCCATCAGGGGGGCCACGGCCTACAATGAGCAGTTCTTC. Translating gives CAIRGATAYNEQFF.

The chain employs TRBV4-1 and TRBJ2-6; D may be TRBD1 (6 bases). The CDR3 is 20 amino acids. Per germline, CDR1 MGHRA and CDR2 YSYEKL. Trimming took off 1 base at V and 0 bases at J, with 19 bases between the two ends. The CDR3 protein is CASSQASSGALVSGANVLTF. The DNA for the CDR3 is TGCGCCAGCAGCCAAGCTTCGTCAGGGGCTCTCGTCTCTGGGGCCAACGTCCTGACTTTC.

This clone has a handful of counts. The rearrangement joins TRBV5-1 to TRBJ2-1, with 7 nucleotides matching TRBD1. Germline V gene data show CDR1 as SGHRS and CDR2 as YFSETQ. CDR3 length: 14 amino acids. J was trimmed by 3 bases and V by 7 bases; bases with no gene match: 7. Here the CDR3 reads CASQTGTVYNEQFF. In DNA, the CDR3 is TGCGCCAGCCAGACCGGGACAGTCTACAATGAGCAGTTCTTC.

This clone was seen a handful of times. V usage is TRBV19 and J usage is TRBJ2-1; 10 nucleotides line up with TRBD1. The CDR3 loop spans 14 amino acids. Germline CDR1 reads LNHDA; CDR2 reads SQIVND (reference sequence). With 7 bases clipped from V and 7 bases from J, the junction kept 7 bases outside the gene matches. The CDR3 coding sequence is TGTGCCAGTAACGACAGGGGGCATCTAAATGAGCAGTTCTTC. Its protein product is CASNDRGHLNEQFF.